This TCR beta chain is from a study of T cells in Graves' hyperthyroidism and ophthalmopathy. J lost 3 bases, V lost 5 bases, and 5 bases had no gene match. The CDR3 covers 14 residues. Germline-derived CDR1 and CDR2 are LNHNV and YYDKDF (reference sequence). TCR beta CDR3 regions were amplified from RNA. The HTBI primer set was used in a first-round RT-PCR of the TCR CDR3. One entry per CDR3 protein results from TCRdb running MiXCR on the multiplex PCR reads. This sample has about 620,000 distinct CDR3 sequences; under 20% occur once, and the top ten carry 3% to 4%. Disease duration under 2 months; hyperthyroidism patients were aged 18 to 65. There are many counts of this clonotype.

The gene calls are TRBV15 and TRBJ2-7, with 9 bases fitting TRBD1. Sequencing was done on a sample of blood. The origin of this receptor is a woman aged 30 to 39 with Graves' hyperthyroidism. Written as DNA, the CDR3 is TGTGCCACCAGCGGGGACAGGGTTAACTACGAGCAGTACTTC. Translating it yields CATSGDRVNYEQYF.